In its sample, the clone carrying this T cell receptor (beta chain) was seen many times. These data originate in a study of read filtering for tumor transcriptome and immune sequencing. Overall study: Mean patient age was around 66 years, range about 47 to 90; 17 male, some 14 female.

The library was built from roughly 400 ng RNA with molecular barcoded adaptors for alpha/delta and beta/gamma chains. MiXCR, run by TCRdb on the reads, gives a single entry per CDR3 protein. The table includes around 130,000 distinct CDR3 sequences, 13% detected once. Trimming cost V 4 bases and J 0 bases, with 13 bases left between them. There are 16 residues in the CDR3. The germline V gene has CDR1 SGHTA and CDR2 FQGNSA. The sequence derives from a donor at least 40 years old with multiple myeloma. The chain carries TRBV7-2 and TRBJ2-1, with TRBD2 as a possible D gene (7 bases). The specimen sequenced was a population of CD138-negative cells sorted from bone marrow. This CDR3 reads CASSWKGGNSYNEQFF. The CDR3 region has the DNA TGTGCCAGCAGCTGGAAGGGGGGGAACTCCTACAATGAGCAGTTCTTC.